This T cell receptor beta chain was recorded in a study of blood T cell repertoires in COVID-19. As processed by the authors: The assay estimated nucleated cells by amplifying reference gene primers. The method was immunoSEQ multiplex PCR; TCRdb's version includes in-frame clones alone and lacks a portion of them. That table furnishes V, J and clone size, whereas the DNA furnished D and trimming. The data contain roughly 100,000 clones, 80% to 90% of them singletons. With V trimmed by 4 bases and J by 6 bases, 9 bases remained unmatched. Germline V gene sequence: CDR1 LNHDA, CDR2 SQIVND (reference sequence). The CDR3 contains 15 residues.

The chain links TRBV19 to TRBJ2-7; 10 bases agree with TRBD2. The sequenced material came from peripheral blood. The receptor was derived from a human donor in a cohort sampled during active COVID-19. CDR3 protein: CASSTPSGGAFEQYF. The CDR3 bases are TGTGCCAGTAGTACCCCAAGCGGGGGGGCCTTCGAGCAGTACTTC.